A single T cell receptor (beta chain) is shown here with its context. This clone was recorded at least ten times. Its specific antigen is unknown. Base qualities were left out, and no much larger clone turns up one base away. The germline V gene provides CDR1 KGHSH and CDR2 LQKENI. The trim is 2 bases for V and 2 bases for J, with a gap of 2 bases between the germline ends. Measured from the cysteine to the phenylalanine, the CDR3 is 12 residues long. Solely the CDR3 DNA is kept, with 36 bases framed from the first base. These data are taken from a study of metastatic and nonmetastatic thyroid tumors (dated by TCRdb to about 2020). For context, the study as a whole: Repertoires were compared across peripheral blood and tumor or nodule tissue samples from malignant and benign thyroid patients.

General findings and caveats noted by the study authors: TCR beta diversity was reported as significantly higher in malignant tumors than in benign nodules, in both blood and tumor samples.

Receptor amplification or capture employed PCR. TCRdb records Illumina HiSeq 4000 as the sequencer. High-throughput sequencing was used to profile the TCR beta-chain CDR3 region of every patient. The paper's data handling went like this. Drawing on CDR3 differences between clinicopathological groups, the researchers built a classifier meant to tell apart patients with distant-metastatic papillary thyroid cancer. The Shannon index was used to measure repertoire diversity, and the Morisita-Horn index was used to measure how similar tumor and blood repertoires were. Starting from the raw public reads, TCRdb applied fastp trimming at Q25, assembled clones with MiXCR and retained in-frame beta chains. In this record, the V and J calls reflect TCRdb's handling and not the investigators' own analysis. This sample has roughly 81,000 clones in its table, and 8% to 9.5% of those were observed once. The top ten clones comprise 8.8% of the sample.

Before undergoing thyroid surgery, none of the patients had been given any kind of treatment. Patient clinical samples collected from the early 2010s to the late 2010s were retrospectively analysed using T-cell receptor beta sequencing. The clonotype originates from a female donor with papillary thyroid cancer or a benign thyroid nodule (not recorded which). Some clones in this sample may be carry-over from other donors' samples. The specimen sequenced was blood. The rearrangement combines TRBV18 with TRBJ2-3; no D gene can be assigned with confidence. The DNA sequence reads TGTGCCAGCTCACCAGACACAGATACGCAGTATTTT. This translates into CASSPDTDTQYF.